This TCR beta chain derives from a study of T-cell reconstitution after alpha-beta-depleted transplantation in children. Many counts were recorded for this clonotype. The TCRbeta library incorporated unique molecular identifiers. MiXCR, run by TCRdb on the PCR reads, gives a single entry per CDR3 protein. The table lists some 530,000 distinct CDR3 sequences, approximately 12% of them singletons. Germline loops: CDR1 MNHNS, CDR2 SASEGT. J was trimmed by 4 bases and V by 5 bases; bases with no gene match: 8. The length of the CDR3 is 15 residues. This sequence originates from a human donor who donated a stem cell graft to a child with combined immunodeficiency. Source: PBMCs from the stem cell graft donor, taken from the stem cell graft. The rearrangement joins TRBV6-1 to TRBJ2-3; 8 nucleotides align to TRBD1. The CDR3 here is CASSPQGAVADTQYF. The CDR3 DNA follows: TGTGCCAGCAGTCCGCAGGGGGCGGTCGCAGATACGCAGTATTTT.